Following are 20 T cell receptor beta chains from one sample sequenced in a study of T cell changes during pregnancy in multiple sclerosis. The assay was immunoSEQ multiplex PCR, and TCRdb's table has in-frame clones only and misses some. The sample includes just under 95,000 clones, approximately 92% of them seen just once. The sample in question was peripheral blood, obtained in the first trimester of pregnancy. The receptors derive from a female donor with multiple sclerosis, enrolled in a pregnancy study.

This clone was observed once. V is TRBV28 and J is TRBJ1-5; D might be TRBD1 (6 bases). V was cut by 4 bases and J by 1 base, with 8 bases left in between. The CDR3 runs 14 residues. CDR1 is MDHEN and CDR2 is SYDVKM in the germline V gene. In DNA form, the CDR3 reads TGTGCCAGCAGTTCGCAGGGGAGCAATCAGCCCCAGCATTTT. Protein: CASSSQGSNQPQHF. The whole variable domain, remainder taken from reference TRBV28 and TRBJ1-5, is DVKVTQSSRYLVKRTGEKVFLECVQDMDHENMFWYRQDPGLGLRLIYFSYDVKMKEKGDIPEGYSVSREKKERFSLILESASTNQTSMYLCASSSQGSNQPQHFGDGTRLSIL.

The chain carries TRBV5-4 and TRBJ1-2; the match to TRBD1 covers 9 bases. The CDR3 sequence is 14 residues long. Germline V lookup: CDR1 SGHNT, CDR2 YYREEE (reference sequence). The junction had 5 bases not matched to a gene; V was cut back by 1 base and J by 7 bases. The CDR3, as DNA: TGTGCCAGCAGCTTGCCGGGACAGGGTTCTGGCTACACCTTC. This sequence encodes CASSLPGQGSGYTF.

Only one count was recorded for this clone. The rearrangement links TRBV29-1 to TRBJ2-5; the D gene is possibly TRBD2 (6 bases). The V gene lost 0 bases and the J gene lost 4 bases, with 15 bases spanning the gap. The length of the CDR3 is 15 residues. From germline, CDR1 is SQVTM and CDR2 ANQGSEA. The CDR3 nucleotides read TGCAGCGTTGAAGATGGTGCGGGAAGTGGAGAGACCCAGTACTTC. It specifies CSVEDGAGSGETQYF. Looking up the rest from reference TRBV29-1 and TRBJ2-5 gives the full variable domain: SAVISQKPSRDICQRGTSLTIQCQVDSQVTMMFWYRQQPGQSLTLIATANQGSEATYESGFVIDKFPISRPNLTFSTLTVSNMSPEDSSIYLCSVEDGAGSGETQYFGPGTRLLVL.

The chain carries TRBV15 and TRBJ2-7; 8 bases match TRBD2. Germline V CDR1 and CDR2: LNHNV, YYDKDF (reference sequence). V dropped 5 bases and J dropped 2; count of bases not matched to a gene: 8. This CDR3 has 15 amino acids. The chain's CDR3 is CATSWELAGTYEQYF. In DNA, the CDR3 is TGTGCCACCAGCTGGGAGTTAGCGGGAACCTACGAGCAGTACTTC.

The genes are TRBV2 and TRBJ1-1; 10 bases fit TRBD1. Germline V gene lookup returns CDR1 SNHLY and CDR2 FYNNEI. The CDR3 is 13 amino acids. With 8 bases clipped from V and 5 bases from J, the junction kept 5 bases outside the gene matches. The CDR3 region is CASAPGQGTEAFF. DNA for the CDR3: TGTGCCAGCGCCCCGGGACAGGGGACTGAAGCTTTCTTT. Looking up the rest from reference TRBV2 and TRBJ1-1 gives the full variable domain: EPEVTQTPSHQVTQMGQEVILRCVPISNHLYFYWYRQILGQKVEFLVSFYNNEISEKSEIFDDQFSVERPDGSNFTLKIRSTKLEDSAMYFCASAPGQGTEAFFGQGTRLTVV.

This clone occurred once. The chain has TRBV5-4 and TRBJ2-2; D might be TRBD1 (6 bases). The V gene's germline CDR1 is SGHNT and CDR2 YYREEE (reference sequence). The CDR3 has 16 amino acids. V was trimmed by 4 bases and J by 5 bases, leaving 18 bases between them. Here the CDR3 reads CASSPSGAQGTGELFF. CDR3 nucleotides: TGTGCCAGCAGCCCCTCAGGGGCGCAAGGAACCGGGGAGCTGTTTTTT.

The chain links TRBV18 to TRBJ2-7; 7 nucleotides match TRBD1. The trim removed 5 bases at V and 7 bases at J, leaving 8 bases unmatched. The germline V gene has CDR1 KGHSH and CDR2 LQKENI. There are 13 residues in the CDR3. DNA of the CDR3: TGTGCCAGCTCAGACAGGGTCGGTCGGGAGCAGTACTTC. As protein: CASSDRVGREQYF.

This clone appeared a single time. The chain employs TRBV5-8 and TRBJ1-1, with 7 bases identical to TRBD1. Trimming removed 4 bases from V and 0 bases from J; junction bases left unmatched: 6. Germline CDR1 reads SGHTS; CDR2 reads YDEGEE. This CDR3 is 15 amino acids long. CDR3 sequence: CASSKDRAMNTEAFF. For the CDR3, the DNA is TGTGCCAGCAGCAAAGACAGGGCCATGAACACTGAAGCTTTCTTT.

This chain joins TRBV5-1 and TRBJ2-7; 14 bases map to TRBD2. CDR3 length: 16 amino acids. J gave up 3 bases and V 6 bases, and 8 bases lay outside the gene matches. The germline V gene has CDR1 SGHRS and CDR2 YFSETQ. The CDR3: CASMHEGLAGDYEQYF. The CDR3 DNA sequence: TGCGCCAGCATGCATGAGGGACTAGCGGGAGACTACGAGCAGTACTTC.

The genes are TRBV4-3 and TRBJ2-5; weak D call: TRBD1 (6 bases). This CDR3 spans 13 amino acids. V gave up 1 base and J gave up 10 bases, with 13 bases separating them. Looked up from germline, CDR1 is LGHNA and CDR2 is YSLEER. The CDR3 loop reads CASSQVPTGFQYF. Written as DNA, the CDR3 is TGCGCCAGCAGCCAAGTCCCTACAGGGTTCCAGTACTTC.

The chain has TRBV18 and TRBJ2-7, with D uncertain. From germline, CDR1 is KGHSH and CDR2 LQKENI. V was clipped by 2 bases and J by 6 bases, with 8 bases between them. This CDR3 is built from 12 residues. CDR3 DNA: TGTGCCAGCTCACCAAAGCCAGGCGAGCAGTACTTC. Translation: CASSPKPGEQYF.

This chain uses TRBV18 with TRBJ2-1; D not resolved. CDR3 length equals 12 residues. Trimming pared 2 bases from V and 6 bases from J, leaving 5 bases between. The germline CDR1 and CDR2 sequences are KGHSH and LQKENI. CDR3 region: CASSPRSNEQFF. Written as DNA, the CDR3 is TGTGCCAGCTCACCAAGGAGCAATGAGCAGTTCTTC.

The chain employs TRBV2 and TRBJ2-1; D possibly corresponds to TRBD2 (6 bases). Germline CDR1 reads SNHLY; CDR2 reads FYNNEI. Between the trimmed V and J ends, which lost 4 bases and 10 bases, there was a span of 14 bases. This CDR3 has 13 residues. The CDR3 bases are TGTGCCAGCAGTGCGCGGGAACTTAGAGAGCAGTTCTTC. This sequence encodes CASSARELREQFF.

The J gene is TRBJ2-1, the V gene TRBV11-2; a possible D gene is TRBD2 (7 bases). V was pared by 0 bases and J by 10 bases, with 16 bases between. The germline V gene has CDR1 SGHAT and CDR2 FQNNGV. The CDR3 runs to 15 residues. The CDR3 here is CASSLEWGGTQEQFF. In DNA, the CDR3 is TGTGCCAGCAGCTTAGAATGGGGGGGGACACAGGAGCAGTTCTTC.

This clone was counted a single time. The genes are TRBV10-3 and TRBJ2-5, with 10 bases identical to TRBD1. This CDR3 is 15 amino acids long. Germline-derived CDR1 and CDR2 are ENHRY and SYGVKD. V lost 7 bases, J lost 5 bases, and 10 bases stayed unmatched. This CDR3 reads CAIKSGTGASETQYF. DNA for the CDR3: TGTGCCATCAAATCCGGGACAGGGGCGAGTGAGACCCAGTACTTC.

The CDR3 here is CASSLVGSYEQYF. The CDR3 DNA reads as TGTGCCAGCAGCTTAGTGGGCAGCTACGAGCAGTACTTC. The chain combines TRBV11-2 with TRBJ2-7, with D unresolved. This CDR3 is built from 13 residues. Germline V gene lookup returns CDR1 SGHAT and CDR2 FQNNGV. V was clipped by 1 base and J by 3 bases, with 7 bases between them.

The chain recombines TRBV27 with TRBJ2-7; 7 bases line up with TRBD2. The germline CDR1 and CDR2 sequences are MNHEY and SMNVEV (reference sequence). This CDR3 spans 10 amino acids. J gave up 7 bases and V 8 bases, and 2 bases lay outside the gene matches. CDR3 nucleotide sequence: TGTGCCAGCGGGAGGGAAGAGCAGTACTTC. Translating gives CASGREEQYF.

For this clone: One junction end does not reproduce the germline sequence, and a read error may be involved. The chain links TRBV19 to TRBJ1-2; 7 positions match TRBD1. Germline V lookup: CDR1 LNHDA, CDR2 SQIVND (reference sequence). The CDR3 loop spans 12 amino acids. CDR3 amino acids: CACRGPGYGYTF. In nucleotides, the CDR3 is TGTGCCTGTAGGGGGCCGGGCTATGGCTACACCTTC.

The CDR3 region has the DNA TGTGCCAGCAGCCCCCACGGCGGGGATGAAGCTTTCTTT. This gives the protein CASSPHGGDEAFF. The genes are TRBV7-9 and TRBJ1-1; no reliable D call. V lost 5 bases and J 7 bases, leaving 14 bases between the germline ends. Germline V gene sequence: CDR1 SEHNR, CDR2 FQNEAQ (reference sequence). The CDR3 is 13 amino acids.

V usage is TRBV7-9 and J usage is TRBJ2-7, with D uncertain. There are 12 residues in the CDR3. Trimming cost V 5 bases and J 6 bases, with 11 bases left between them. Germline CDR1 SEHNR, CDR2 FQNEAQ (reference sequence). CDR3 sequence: CASSPTRGEQYF. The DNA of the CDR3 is TGTGCCAGCAGCCCTACGAGAGGCGAGCAGTACTTC.